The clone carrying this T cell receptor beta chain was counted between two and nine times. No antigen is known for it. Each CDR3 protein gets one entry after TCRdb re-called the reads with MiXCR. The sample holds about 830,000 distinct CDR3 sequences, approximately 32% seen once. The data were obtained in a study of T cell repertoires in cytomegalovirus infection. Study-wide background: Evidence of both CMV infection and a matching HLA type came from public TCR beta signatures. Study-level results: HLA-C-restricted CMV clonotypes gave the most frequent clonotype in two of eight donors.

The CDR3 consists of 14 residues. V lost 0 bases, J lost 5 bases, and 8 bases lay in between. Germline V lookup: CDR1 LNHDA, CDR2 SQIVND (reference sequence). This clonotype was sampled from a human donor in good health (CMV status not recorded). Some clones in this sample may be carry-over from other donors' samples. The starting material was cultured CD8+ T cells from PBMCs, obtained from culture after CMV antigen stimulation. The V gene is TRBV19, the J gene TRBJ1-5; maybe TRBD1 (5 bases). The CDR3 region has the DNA TGTGCCAGTAGTATAGAGACAGTGGATCAGCCCCAGCATTTT. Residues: CASSIETVDQPQHF.